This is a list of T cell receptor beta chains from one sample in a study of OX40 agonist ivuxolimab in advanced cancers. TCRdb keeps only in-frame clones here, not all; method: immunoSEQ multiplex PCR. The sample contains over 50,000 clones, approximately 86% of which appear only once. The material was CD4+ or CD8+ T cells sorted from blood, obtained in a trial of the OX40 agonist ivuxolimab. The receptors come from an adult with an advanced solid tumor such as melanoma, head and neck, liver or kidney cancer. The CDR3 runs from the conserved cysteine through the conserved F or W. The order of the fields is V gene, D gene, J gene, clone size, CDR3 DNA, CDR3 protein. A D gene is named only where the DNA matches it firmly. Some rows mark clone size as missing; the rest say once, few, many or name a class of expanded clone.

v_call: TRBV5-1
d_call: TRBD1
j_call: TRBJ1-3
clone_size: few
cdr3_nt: TGCGCCAGCAGTCCGGGACAGGGCGGAAACACCATATATTTT
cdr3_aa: CASSPGQGGNTIYF

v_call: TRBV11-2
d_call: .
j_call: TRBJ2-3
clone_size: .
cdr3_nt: TGTGCCAGCAGCCCCGGGACTCCCGATACGCAGTATTTT
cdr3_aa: CASSPGTPDTQYF

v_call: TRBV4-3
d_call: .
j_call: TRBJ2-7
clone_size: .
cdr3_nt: TGCGCCAGCAGCCCGGGTCCGACCTACGAGCAGTACTTC
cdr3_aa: CASSPGPTYEQYF

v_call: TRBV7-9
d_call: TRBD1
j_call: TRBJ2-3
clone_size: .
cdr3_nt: TGTGCCAGCAGCTCGAATCCCCGGACAGGACGGGCAGATACGCAGTATTTT
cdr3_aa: CASSSNPRTGRADTQYF

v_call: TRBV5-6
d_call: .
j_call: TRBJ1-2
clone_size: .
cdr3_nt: TGTGCCAGCAGCTTCGGGGGTAACTACTATGGCTACACCTTC
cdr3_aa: CASSFGGNYYGYTF

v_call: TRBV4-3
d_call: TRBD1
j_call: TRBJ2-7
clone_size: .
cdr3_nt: TGCGCCAGCAGCCAAGACTACAGGGGATCCTACGAGCAGTACTTC
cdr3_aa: CASSQDYRGSYEQYF

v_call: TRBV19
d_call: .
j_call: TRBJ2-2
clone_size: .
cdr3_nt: TGTGCCAGTAGTAGGAGGGTCGCGAACACCGGGGAGCTGTTTTTT
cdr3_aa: CASSRRVANTGELFF

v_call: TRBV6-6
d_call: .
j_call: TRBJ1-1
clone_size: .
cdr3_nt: TGTGCCACCACGTGGGCCTTGAACACTGAAGCTTTCTTT
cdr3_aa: CATTWALNTEAFF

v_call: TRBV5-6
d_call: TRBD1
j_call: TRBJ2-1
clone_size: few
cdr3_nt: TGTGCCAGCAGCTTGCCTGGGACAGGGGATGAGCAGTTCTTC
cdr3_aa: CASSLPGTGDEQFF

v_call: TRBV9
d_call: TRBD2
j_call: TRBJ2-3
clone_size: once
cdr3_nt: TGTGCCAGCACCTTGGGACTAGCAGGCACAGATACGCAGTATTTT
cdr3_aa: CASTLGLAGTDTQYF

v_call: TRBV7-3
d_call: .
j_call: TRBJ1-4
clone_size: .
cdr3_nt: TGTGCCAGCAGCTTAAACAGTAATGAAAAACTGTTTTTT
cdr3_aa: CASSLNSNEKLFF

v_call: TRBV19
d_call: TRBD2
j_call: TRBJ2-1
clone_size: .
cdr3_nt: TGTGCCAGTACCTTCGGGGGGAATGAGCAGTTCTTC
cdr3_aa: CASTFGGNEQFF

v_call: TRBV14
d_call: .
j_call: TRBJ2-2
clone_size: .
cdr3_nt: TGTGCCAGCAGCCAAGTGGGGGTCGCCGGGGAGCTGTTTTTT
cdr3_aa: CASSQVGVAGELFF

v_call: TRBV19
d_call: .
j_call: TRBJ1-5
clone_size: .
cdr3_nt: TGTGCCAGTAGTATAGGAAGGAGGGCGTCAGGGCCCCAGCATTTT
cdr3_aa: CASSIGRRASGPQHF

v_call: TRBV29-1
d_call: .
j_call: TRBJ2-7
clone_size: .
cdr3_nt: TGCAGCGTCGTGGACAGCACCTACGAGCAGTACTTC
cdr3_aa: CSVVDSTYEQYF

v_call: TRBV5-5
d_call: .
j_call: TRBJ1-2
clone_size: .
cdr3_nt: TGTGCCAGCAGCTTGGGGGGGGGCGGATTTCCCTACACCTTC
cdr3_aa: CASSLGGGGFPYTF

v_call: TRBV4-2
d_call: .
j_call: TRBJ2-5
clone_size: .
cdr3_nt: TGTGCCAGCAGCCTTAGCGGAGGGGGCTCGGAAGAGACCCAGTACTTC
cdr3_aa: CASSLSGGGSEETQYF

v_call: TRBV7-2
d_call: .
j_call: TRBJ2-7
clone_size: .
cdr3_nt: TGTGCCAGCAGCGAGGAGGGAATCGGACTCCCCACCCCCGAGCAGTACTTC
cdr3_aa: CASSEEGIGLPTPEQYF

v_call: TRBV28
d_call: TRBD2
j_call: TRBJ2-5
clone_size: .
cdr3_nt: TGTGCCAGCAGTTACTTGGTTAGCGGGTGGGAGACCCAGTACTTC
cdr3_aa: CASSYLVSGWETQYF

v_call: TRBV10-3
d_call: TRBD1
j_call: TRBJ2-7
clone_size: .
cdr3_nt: TGTGCCATCAGTGAGTCCGGGACAGGCCTTTACGAGCAGTACTTC
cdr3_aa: CAISESGTGLYEQYF

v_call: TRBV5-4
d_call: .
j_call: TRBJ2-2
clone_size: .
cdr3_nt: TGTGCCAGCAGCACCGGCGAACCCGGGGAGCTGTTTTTT
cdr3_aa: CASSTGEPGELFF

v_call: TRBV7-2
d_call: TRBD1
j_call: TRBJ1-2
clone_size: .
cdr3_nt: TGTGCCAGCAGCTTACCTAAGGGGACAGAGTTTAACTATGGCTACACCTTC
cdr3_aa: CASSLPKGTEFNYGYTF

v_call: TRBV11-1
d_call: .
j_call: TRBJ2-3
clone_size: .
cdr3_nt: TGTGCCAGCAGCTCCGTGGGGGAAGGCACAGATACGCAGTATTTT
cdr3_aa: CASSSVGEGTDTQYF

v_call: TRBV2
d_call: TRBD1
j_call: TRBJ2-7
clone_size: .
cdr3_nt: TGTGCCAGCAGCACAGAGGGGACACGGACAGGGGACGAGCAGTACTTC
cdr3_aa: CASSTEGTRTGDEQYF

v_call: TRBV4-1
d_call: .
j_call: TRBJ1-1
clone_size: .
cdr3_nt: TGCGCCAGCAGCCCCGATGAGGAAGCTTTGTACGTGAACACTGAAGCTTTCTTT
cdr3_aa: CASSPDEEALYVNTEAFF

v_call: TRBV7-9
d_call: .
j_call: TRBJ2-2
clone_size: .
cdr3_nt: TGTGCCAGCAGCTTACTCGGGGGTACGAACACCGGGGAGCTGTTTTTT
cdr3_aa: CASSLLGGTNTGELFF

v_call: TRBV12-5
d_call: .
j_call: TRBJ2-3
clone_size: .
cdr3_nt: TGTGCTAGTGGTTTTGGGGCCGGTCCGAGCACAGATACGCAGTATTTT
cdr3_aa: CASGFGAGPSTDTQYF

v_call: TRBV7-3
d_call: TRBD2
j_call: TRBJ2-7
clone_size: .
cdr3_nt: TGTGCCAGCAGCTTTGGCGCGGGGGGCTACGAGCAGTACTTC
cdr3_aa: CASSFGAGGYEQYF

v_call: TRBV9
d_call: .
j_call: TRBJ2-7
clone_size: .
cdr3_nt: TGTGCCAGCAGCGCAGAGCCCGGGTCGAAATACGAGCAGTACTTC
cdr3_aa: CASSAEPGSKYEQYF

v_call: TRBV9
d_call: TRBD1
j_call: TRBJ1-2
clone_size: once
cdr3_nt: TGTGCCAGCAGCGTCTCCCCGGGACAGGGGGTTTGGGGGACCTTC
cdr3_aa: CASSVSPGQGVWGTF

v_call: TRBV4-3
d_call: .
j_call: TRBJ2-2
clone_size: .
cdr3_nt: TGCGCCAGCAGCCAAGAGTATTCCGGACGAATAGCCACCGGGGAGCTGTTTTTT
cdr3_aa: CASSQEYSGRIATGELFF

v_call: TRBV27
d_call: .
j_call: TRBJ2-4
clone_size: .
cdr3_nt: TGTGCCAGCAAAGCCGGGGATCAAAACATTCAGTACTTC
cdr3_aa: CASKAGDQNIQYF

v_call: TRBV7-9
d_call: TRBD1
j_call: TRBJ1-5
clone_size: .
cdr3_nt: TGTGCCAGCAGCTTCGGGACAGGGGGCGGGTATAGCAATCAGCCCCAGCATTTT
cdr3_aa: CASSFGTGGGYSNQPQHF

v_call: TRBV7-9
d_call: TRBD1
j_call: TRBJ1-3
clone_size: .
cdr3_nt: TGTGCCAGCAGCTCAAACAGGGGCTCGGGAAACACCATATATTTT
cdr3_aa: CASSSNRGSGNTIYF

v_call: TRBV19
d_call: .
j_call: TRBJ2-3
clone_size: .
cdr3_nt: TGTGCCAGTAGGTGGACAGCTTCAGGTACGCAGTATTTT
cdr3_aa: CASRWTASGTQYF

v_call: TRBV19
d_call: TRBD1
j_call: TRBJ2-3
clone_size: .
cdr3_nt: TGTGCCAGTAGTATAGACTTCGACAGGGGCGATACGCAGTATTTT
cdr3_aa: CASSIDFDRGDTQYF

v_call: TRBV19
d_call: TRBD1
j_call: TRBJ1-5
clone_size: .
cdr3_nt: TGTGCCAGTAGTATCGACTCGACAGGGGGGAATGGCAATCAGCCCCAGCATTTT
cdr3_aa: CASSIDSTGGNGNQPQHF

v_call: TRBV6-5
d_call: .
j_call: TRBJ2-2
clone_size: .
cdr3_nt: TGTGCCAGCAGTTCCGTTAGTTGGGGAGGGGAGCTGTTTTTT
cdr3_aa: CASSSVSWGGELFF

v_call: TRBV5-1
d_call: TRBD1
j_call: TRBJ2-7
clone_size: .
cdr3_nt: TGCGCCAGCAGCCCGGCCGGGACAGGGCAGCTCGAGCAGTACTTC
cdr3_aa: CASSPAGTGQLEQYF

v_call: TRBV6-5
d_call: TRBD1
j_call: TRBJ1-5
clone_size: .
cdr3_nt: TGTGCCAGCAGTCCCGGGACAGGGAGTCAGCCCCAGCATTTT
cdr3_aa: CASSPGTGSQPQHF

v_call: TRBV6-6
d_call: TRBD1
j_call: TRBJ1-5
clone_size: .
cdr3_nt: TGTGCCAGCCAACCAACCGGGACAGGGAATCAGCCCCAGCATTTT
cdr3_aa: CASQPTGTGNQPQHF

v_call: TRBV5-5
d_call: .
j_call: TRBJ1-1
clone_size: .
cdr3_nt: TGTGCCAGCAGCTTGGAGGGCCCCGTATGGGGAGCTTTCTTT
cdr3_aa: CASSLEGPVWGAFF

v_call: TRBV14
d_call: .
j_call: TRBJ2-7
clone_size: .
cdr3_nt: TGTGCCAGCAGCCAGCGAGGGCTAGACTACGAGCAGTACTTC
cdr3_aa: CASSQRGLDYEQYF

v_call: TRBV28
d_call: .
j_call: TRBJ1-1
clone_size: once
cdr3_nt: TGTGCCAGCAGTTTATTACAGGCGGAATATGAAGCTTTCTTT
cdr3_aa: CASSLLQAEYEAFF

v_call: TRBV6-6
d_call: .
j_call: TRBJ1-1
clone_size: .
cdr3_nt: TGTGCCAGCAGTTACGGGACCGCCGGGGCTTTCTTT
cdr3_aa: CASSYGTAGAFF

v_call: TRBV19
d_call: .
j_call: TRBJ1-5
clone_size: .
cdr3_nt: TGTGCCAGTAGTATAATGACACGTTATAGCAATCAGCCCCAGCATTTT
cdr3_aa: CASSIMTRYSNQPQHF

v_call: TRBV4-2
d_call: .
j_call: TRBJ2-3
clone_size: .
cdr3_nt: TGTGCCAGCAGCCAAGAAGAGGAAGAGGATACGCAGTATTTT
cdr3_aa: CASSQEEEEDTQYF

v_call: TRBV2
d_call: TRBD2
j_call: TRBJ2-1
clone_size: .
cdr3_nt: TGTGCCAGCAGTGAAGTACGGGGGGGCGGGGGCACGCGTAGTGAGCAGTTCTTC
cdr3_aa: CASSEVRGGGGTRSEQFF

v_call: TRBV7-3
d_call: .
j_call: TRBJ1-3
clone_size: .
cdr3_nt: TGTGCCAGCAGCTTAACGGGAGCCGGACAGGGAAACACCATATATTTT
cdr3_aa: CASSLTGAGQGNTIYF

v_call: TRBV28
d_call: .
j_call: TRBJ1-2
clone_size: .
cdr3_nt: TGTGCCAGCAGTTTTAGGCTCTCCGCCGTACAAGTCGGGGGCTACACCTTC
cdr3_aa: CASSFRLSAVQVGGYTF

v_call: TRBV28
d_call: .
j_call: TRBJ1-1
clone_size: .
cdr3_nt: TGTGCCAGCAGTTCCCCGCGGGAAGGAGATAACACTGAAGCTTTCTTT
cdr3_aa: CASSSPREGDNTEAFF

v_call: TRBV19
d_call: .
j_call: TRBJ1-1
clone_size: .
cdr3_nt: TGTGCCAGTAGCTATAGTGGGGTGAACACTGAAGCTTTCTTT
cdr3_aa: CASSYSGVNTEAFF

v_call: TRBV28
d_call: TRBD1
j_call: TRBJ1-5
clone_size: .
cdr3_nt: TGTGCCAGCACCTTTATGCGGACAGGGGGCTTTCAGCCCCAGCATTTT
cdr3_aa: CASTFMRTGGFQPQHF

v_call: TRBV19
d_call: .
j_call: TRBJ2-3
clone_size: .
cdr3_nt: TGTGCCAGTAGTATATCCTTCCCAGGGACGCAGTATTTT
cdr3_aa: CASSISFPGTQYF

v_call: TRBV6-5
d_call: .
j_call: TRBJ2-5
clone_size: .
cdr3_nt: TGTGCCAGCAGTTTCACCCTTCCAGGGGAGGGGGAGACCCAGTACTTC
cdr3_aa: CASSFTLPGEGETQYF